Following are 32 T cell receptor beta chains from one sample sequenced in a study of blood T cell repertoires in COVID-19. Some clones are missing from TCRdb's copy, which holds only in-frame ones; the method was immunoSEQ multiplex PCR. The table includes just under 65,000 clones, around 80% detected once. Sequencing was carried out using peripheral blood. These receptors were taken from a human donor in a cohort sampled during active COVID-19.

J is TRBJ2-7 and V is TRBV5-6; 10 bases match TRBD2. J gave up 0 bases and V 0 bases, and 6 bases lay outside the gene matches. The CDR3 length is 17 residues. From germline, CDR1 is SGHDT and CDR2 YYEEEE. The CDR3 nucleotides read TGTGCCAGCAGCTTGGTGAGCGGGGGGGGTAGCTCCTACGAGCAGTACTTC. Protein sequence: CASSLVSGGGSSYEQYF.

V is TRBV5-1 and J is TRBJ2-7; D is uncertain. The germline gives CDR1 SGHRS, CDR2 YFSETQ. The CDR3 consists of 12 residues. V was pared by 3 bases and J by 4 bases, with 8 bases between. The CDR3 DNA reads TGCGCCAGCAGCTCCTCACTGTACGAGCAGTACTTC. Its protein product is CASSSSLYEQYF.

The chain is built from TRBV27 and TRBJ2-4, with 8 bases aligning to TRBD1. Trimming removed 6 bases from V and 9 bases from J; junction bases left unmatched: 10. The CDR3 runs 14 residues. Germline-derived CDR1 and CDR2 are MNHEY and SMNVEV (reference sequence). In DNA, the CDR3 is TGTGCCAGCAGCCCCCAGTCCGACAGGGGCATTCAGTACTTC. The encoded protein is CASSPQSDRGIQYF.

In its sample, this clone was seen many times. CDR3 DNA sequence: TGTGCCAGCGGAAGACAGGGGACGAACACCGGGGAGCTGTTTTTT. It encodes CASGRQGTNTGELFF. V usage is TRBV2 and J usage is TRBJ2-2, with 8 bases fitting TRBD1. Germline CDR1 is SNHLY and CDR2 is FYNNEI. The CDR3 length is 15 residues. V shed 8 bases, J shed 0 bases, and the junction held 5 bases outside the gene matches. The variable domain in full, with the rest retrieved from reference TRBV2 and TRBJ2-2, is EPEVTQTPSHQVTQMGQEVILRCVPISNHLYFYWYRQILGQKVEFLVSFYNNEISEKSEIFDDQFSVERPDGSNFTLKIRSTKLEDSAMYFCASGRQGTNTGELFFGEGSRLTVL.

V gene TRBV14 combines with J gene TRBJ2-2, with D tentatively TRBD2 (6 bases). The CDR3 consists of 15 residues. Germline V gene data show CDR1 as SGHDN and CDR2 as FVKESK. Trimming pared 5 bases from V and 1 base from J, leaving 11 bases between. The CDR3 coding sequence is TGTGCCAGCAGCGGGACTCCAGGGAACACCGGGGAGCTGTTTTTT. Amino acids: CASSGTPGNTGELFF.

The chain recombines TRBV11-2 with TRBJ1-1; tentative D call: TRBD1 (6 bases). Trimming cost V 0 bases and J 12 bases, with 14 bases left between them. From germline, CDR1 is SGHAT and CDR2 FQNNGV. The CDR3 runs to 13 residues. This chain's CDR3 is CASSLDIGQGTFF. CDR3 DNA: TGTGCCAGCAGCTTAGATATTGGTCAGGGGACTTTCTTT.

The chain employs TRBV3-1 (or the pseudogene TRBV3-2) and TRBJ1-2, with D tentatively TRBD1 (5 bases). The CDR3 is 15 residues long. The V end lost 1 base, the J end lost 6 bases, and 15 bases lay between the germline ends. CDR1 and CDR2 (germline): LGHDT, YNNKEL (reference sequence). The CDR3 DNA reads TGTGCCAGCAGCCAAGGCCCAGGGCCCACGGATGGCTACACCTTC. It translates to CASSQGPGPTDGYTF.

This clone has only one observation. This CDR3 reads CASSLASRTEAFF. The CDR3 nucleotides are TGTGCCAGCAGCTTAGCGTCCCGCACTGAAGCTTTCTTT. This rearrangement joins TRBV11-3 to TRBJ1-1; D gene uncertain. Germline CDR1 is SGHNT and CDR2 is YENEEA. The CDR3 sequence is 13 residues long. Trimming stripped 1 base from V and 4 bases from J, with 7 bases between.

As for this clone: The junction departs from germline at one end; a sequencing error may be responsible. The chain links TRBV27 to TRBJ2-3; 12 bases are shared with TRBD2. The germline CDR1 and CDR2 sequences are MNHEY and SMNVEV (reference sequence). The CDR3 is 16 amino acids. CDR3 coding DNA: TGTGTCAGCAGACTAAGACTAGCGGGAGTTACAGATACGCAGTATTTT. This translates into CVSRLRLAGVTDTQYF.

The chain combines TRBV3-1 (or the pseudogene TRBV3-2) with TRBJ2-2; 8 nucleotides align to TRBD1. Germline V CDR1 and CDR2: LGHDT, YNNKEL (reference sequence). The V and J ends lost 2 bases and 7 bases, in that order; junction bases with no gene match: 3. The CDR3 runs 14 residues. The CDR3 nucleotides read TGTGCCAGCAGCCAACAGGGGGCTGGCGGGGAGCTGTTTTTT. Translated, it gives CASSQQGAGGELFF.

The V gene is TRBV10-3, the J gene TRBJ1-2, with D possibly being TRBD1 (5 bases). CDR3 length: 14 residues. Germline assignment: CDR1 ENHRY and CDR2 SYGVKD. The V gene lost 2 bases and the J gene lost 2 bases, with 9 bases spanning the gap. Written as DNA, the CDR3 is TGTGCCATCAGTGAGATGGGGGGGAACTATGGCTACACCTTC. Its translation: CAISEMGGNYGYTF.

The chain recombines TRBV2 with TRBJ2-5, with 9 bases aligning to TRBD2. CDR1 and CDR2 from the germline V gene are SNHLY and FYNNEI. The CDR3 covers 15 residues. V was pared by 2 bases and J by 8 bases, with 9 bases of the junction left unmatched. For the CDR3, the DNA is TGTGCCAGCAGTGAATCTAGCGGGGCCACTTACACCCAGTACTTC. Its translation is CASSESSGATYTQYF.

The rearrangement joins TRBV28 to TRBJ1-2; weak D call: TRBD1 (6 bases). CDR1 is MDHEN, CDR2 SYDVKM, per germline. V was trimmed by 10 bases and J by 7 bases, leaving 13 bases between them. The length of the CDR3 is 11 residues. CDR3 amino acids: CATTLGGGYTF. The CDR3 DNA follows: TGTGCCACAACCTTAGGGGGTGGCTACACCTTC.

The rearrangement joins TRBV4-2 to TRBJ2-2; weak D call: TRBD1 (5 bases). The V end lost 1 base, the J end lost 4 bases, and 7 bases lay between the germline ends. Germline V gene lookup returns CDR1 LGHNA and CDR2 YNFKEQ. The CDR3 runs 14 residues. The CDR3 DNA reads as TGTGCCAGCAGCCAAGGGGGCGTCACCGGGGAGCTGTTTTTT. Amino acids: CASSQGGVTGELFF.

CDR3 nucleotides: TGCGCCAGCAGCCAACTCGGACGGGGCTCCTACAATGAGCAGTTCTTC. Translated, it gives CASSQLGRGSYNEQFF. The chain couples TRBV5-1 to TRBJ2-1, with D perhaps matching TRBD2 (5 bases). Germline V gene lookup returns CDR1 SGHRS and CDR2 YFSETQ. This CDR3 spans 16 amino acids. V lost 4 bases and J 0 bases, leaving 14 bases between the germline ends.

The chain carries TRBV5-1 and TRBJ1-4; no definite D call. The CDR3 length is 14 residues. The V and J ends lost 4 bases and 3 bases respectively, with 10 bases between them. Germline CDR1 reads SGHRS; CDR2 reads YFSETQ. The CDR3, as DNA: TGCGCCAGCAGCCATGGCCAGGCTAATGAAAAACTGTTTTTT. It is translated as CASSHGQANEKLFF.

This chain links TRBV24-1 with TRBJ1-3; maybe TRBD1 (6 bases). This CDR3 contains 17 residues. Trimming took 8 bases from V and 2 from J, leaving 21 bases between them. Germline lookup yields CDR1 KGHDR and CDR2 SFDVKD. The CDR3, as DNA: TGTGCCACCACTACCTCGGGGGGCGAGGGTCCTGGAAACACCATATATTTT. Protein sequence: CATTTSGGEGPGNTIYF.

The genes are TRBV5-4 and TRBJ2-1; TRBD2 agrees at 11 bases. Germline CDR1 reads SGHNT; CDR2 reads YYREEE (reference sequence). Trimming cost V 0 bases and J 7 bases; bases outside gene matches: 6. The CDR3 is made up of 16 amino acids. CDR3 in amino acids: CASSLVAGGLSNEQFF. In DNA form, the CDR3 reads TGTGCCAGCAGCTTGGTAGCGGGGGGGCTGTCGAATGAGCAGTTCTTC.

The V gene is TRBV5-1, the J gene TRBJ2-3, with 7 bases aligning to TRBD1. This CDR3 is built from 15 residues. From germline, CDR1 is SGHRS and CDR2 YFSETQ. V shed 4 bases, J shed 3 bases, and the junction held 8 bases outside the gene matches. CDR3 loop: CASSAQGMTTDTQYF. The CDR3, as DNA: TGCGCCAGCAGCGCACAGGGGATGACGACAGATACGCAGTATTTT.

The CDR3 is CASTVGGAEVGGYTF. The DNA for the CDR3 is TGTGCCAGTACCGTAGGGGGCGCAGAAGTAGGCGGCTACACCTTC. The rearrangement links TRBV19 to TRBJ1-2; 7 bases line up with TRBD1. The CDR3 extends over 15 amino acids. Germline-derived CDR1 and CDR2 are LNHDA and SQIVND (reference sequence). The V segment lost 7 bases and the J segment 8 bases; nucleotides outside the gene matches: 16.

The rearrangement links TRBV2 to TRBJ2-1; 8 nucleotides match TRBD2. Trimming at V came to 6 bases and at J to 8 bases, leaving 9 bases not matched to a gene. The CDR3 is 14 residues long. The germline gives CDR1 SNHLY, CDR2 FYNNEI. CDR3 nucleotide sequence: TGTGCCAGCAGCCCAATCGGGGGGGCTGATGAGCAGTTCTTC. This gives the protein CASSPIGGADEQFF.

The CDR3 loop is CASTWGRQGNTEAFF. CDR3 coding DNA: TGTGCCAGCACCTGGGGTCGGCAGGGTAACACTGAAGCTTTCTTT. The rearrangement uses TRBV5-4 and TRBJ1-1; TRBD1 is a possible D gene (5 bases). CDR1 is SGHNT and CDR2 is YYREEE in the germline V gene (reference sequence). V was trimmed by 6 bases and J by 2 bases, leaving 17 bases between them. The length of the CDR3 is 15 residues.

This chain joins TRBV5-3 and TRBJ2-7; 11 bases match TRBD2. TRBV5-3 counts as an open reading frame of uncertain function. This CDR3 has 15 residues. The V and J ends lost 1 base and 3 bases, in that order; junction bases with no gene match: 3. As DNA, the CDR3 is TGTGCCAGAAGCTTGCCTAGCGGGGGGCTCTACGAGCAGTACTTC. Its protein product is CARSLPSGGLYEQYF.

This clone was seen a single time. This chain joins TRBV25-1 and TRBJ1-4; 7 nucleotides align to TRBD1. Trimming at V came to 2 bases and at J to 6 bases, leaving 6 bases not matched to a gene. CDR1 and CDR2 from the germline V gene are MGHDK and SYGVNS. The CDR3 loop spans 15 amino acids. For the CDR3, the DNA is TGTGCCAGCAGTGAAGGTCGACAGGGCTATGAAAAACTGTTTTTT. Protein: CASSEGRQGYEKLFF.

The chain carries TRBV5-8 and TRBJ1-1; weak D call: TRBD1 (6 bases). The CDR3 loop spans 18 amino acids. Germline V gene sequence: CDR1 SGHTS, CDR2 YDEGEE. Trimming took 4 bases from V and 5 from J, leaving 27 bases between them. CDR3 residues: CASSLGALGGAVFTEAFF. CDR3 coding DNA: TGTGCCAGCAGCCTGGGTGCCTTGGGGGGGGCAGTCTTTACTGAAGCTTTCTTT. The variable domain in full, completed from reference TRBV5-8 and TRBJ1-1, reads EAGVTQSPTHLIKTRGQQATLRCSPISGHTSVYWYQQALGLGLQFLLWYDEGEERNRGNFPPRFSGRQFPNYSSELNVNALELEDSALYLCASSLGALGGAVFTEAFFGQGTRLTVV.

V and J are TRBV29-1 and TRBJ2-7, with D possibly being TRBD1 (6 bases). Germline loops: CDR1 SQVTM, CDR2 ANQGSEA. The CDR3 is 13 residues long. With 6 bases removed from V and 1 base from J, the gap between germline ends came to 13 bases. The CDR3 bases are TGCAGCGTCGCAAACAGGGTGTCCTACGAGCAGTACTTC. It codes for CSVANRVSYEQYF.

The chain is built from TRBV18 and TRBJ2-2, with 11 bases fitting TRBD2. Per the germline V gene, CDR1 is KGHSH and CDR2 is LQKENI. This CDR3 comprises 18 residues. Trimming cost V 1 base and J 1 base; bases outside gene matches: 5. CDR3 loop: CASSPLASGGWNTGELFF. In nucleotides, the CDR3 is TGTGCCAGCTCACCACTGGCTAGCGGGGGGTGGAACACCGGGGAGCTGTTTTTT.

The V gene is TRBV2, the J gene TRBJ1-6; 7 bases align to TRBD1. Germline V gene data show CDR1 as SNHLY and CDR2 as FYNNEI. The CDR3 consists of 16 residues. J lost 7 bases, V lost 5 bases, and 11 bases had no gene match. CDR3 region: CASSQDRVKQNSPLHF. The CDR3 nucleotides are TGTGCCAGCAGTCAAGACAGGGTAAAACAAAATTCACCCCTCCACTTT.

This clone came up once. This chain links TRBV10-3 with TRBJ2-5; tentative D call: TRBD2 (5 bases). The CDR3 loop spans 15 amino acids. Germline values: CDR1 ENHRY, CDR2 SYGVKD. V was pared by 2 bases and J by 2 bases, with 12 bases between. The CDR3 coding sequence is TGTGCCATCAGTGAGATGGGCGGGCCTCAAGAGACCCAGTACTTC. As protein: CAISEMGGPQETQYF.

This sequence joins TRBV16 and TRBJ1-5; D gene ambiguous. The CDR3 is made up of 14 amino acids. Looked up from germline, CDR1 is KGHSY and CDR2 is FQNENV. V shed 0 bases and J shed 3 bases, with 6 bases lying between them. In DNA, the CDR3 is TGTGCCAGCAGCCAATCGGGCCTCAATCAGCCCCAGCATTTT. Amino acid sequence: CASSQSGLNQPQHF.

The chain combines TRBV14 with TRBJ1-2; a possible D gene is TRBD1 (5 bases). Trimming pared 4 bases from V and 4 bases from J, leaving 10 bases between. Germline CDR1 and CDR2: SGHDN and FVKESK. The CDR3 has 13 residues. The chain's CDR3 is CASSPAGVYGYTF. CDR3 DNA sequence: TGTGCCAGCAGCCCCGCGGGGGTCTATGGCTACACCTTC. Together with reference TRBV14 and TRBJ1-2, the CDR3 gives the full variable domain: EAGVTQFPSHSVIEKGQTVTLRCDPISGHDNLYWYRRVMGKEIKFLLHFVKESKQDESGMPNNRFLAERTGGTYSTLKVQPAELEDSGVYFCASSPAGVYGYTFGSGTRLTVV.

This clone was picked up a small number of times. J is TRBJ2-7 and V is TRBV19, with 7 bases matching TRBD1. The CDR3 is 13 residues long. CDR1 LNHDA and CDR2 SQIVND come from the germline V gene (reference sequence). With 6 bases clipped from V and 4 bases from J, the junction kept 6 bases outside the gene matches. CDR3 DNA sequence: TGTGCCAGTAGGTGGACAGGAAGTTACGAGCAGTACTTC. Amino acid sequence: CASRWTGSYEQYF.